A single sample is the source of the 25 T cell receptor beta chains below, sequenced in a study of cytomegalovirus exposure and HLA in healthy donors. The primer mix had 60 Vbeta and 13 Jbeta primers. Some clones are missing from TCRdb's copy, which holds only in-frame ones; the method was immunoSEQ multiplex PCR. The profile covers about 130,000 clones, with around 78% appearing a single time and 20% taken by the ten largest. Sequencing input: PBMCs. These receptors originate from a man younger than 35 in good health and CMV-seropositive.

This sequence joins TRBV11-2 and TRBJ2-4; D possibly corresponds to TRBD2 (6 bases). Germline loops: CDR1 SGHAT, CDR2 FQNNGV. The CDR3 extends over 16 amino acids. The V end lost 5 bases, the J end lost 3 bases, and 17 bases lay between the germline ends. This CDR3 reads CASSPDPRGGKNIQYF. In nucleotides, the CDR3 is TGTGCCAGCAGCCCCGACCCCCGGGGAGGCAAAAACATTCAGTACTTC.

The rearrangement links TRBV7-8 to TRBJ2-7, with D possibly TRBD1 on 6 matching bases. The CDR3 covers 13 residues. Germline V gene data show CDR1 as SGHVS and CDR2 as FQNEAQ. V gave up 5 bases and J gave up 3 bases, with 11 bases separating them. The CDR3 loop reads CASSVGGDYEQYF. CDR3 sequence (DNA): TGTGCCAGCAGCGTAGGGGGAGACTACGAGCAGTACTTC.

The CDR3 sequence: CASSHTTGGTYEQYF. The DNA for the CDR3 is TGTGCCAGCAGCCACACGACAGGGGGTACCTACGAGCAGTACTTC. The V gene is TRBV14, the J gene TRBJ2-7; TRBD1 agrees at 9 bases. The CDR3 has 15 residues. Germline assignment: CDR1 SGHDN and CDR2 FVKESK. The V and J ends lost 3 bases and 2 bases, in that order; junction bases with no gene match: 5.

The J gene is TRBJ2-3, the V gene TRBV2; no firm D call. Germline assignment: CDR1 SNHLY and CDR2 FYNNEI. The V gene lost 6 bases and the J gene lost 5 bases, with 18 bases spanning the gap. CDR3 length: 15 amino acids. This CDR3 reads CASRGVALIVDTQYF. The DNA for the CDR3 is TGTGCCAGCAGGGGCGTGGCCCTAATCGTAGATACGCAGTATTTT.

The chain has TRBV6-1 and TRBJ1-1, with unresolved D. Germline assignment: CDR1 MNHNS and CDR2 SASEGT. There are 14 residues in the CDR3. V was trimmed by 1 base and J by 5 bases, leaving 11 bases between them. CDR3 sequence reads: CASSEVAVRTEAFF. The CDR3 DNA follows: TGTGCCAGCAGTGAAGTGGCCGTTCGAACTGAAGCTTTCTTT.

The chain couples TRBV5-6 to TRBJ2-7; 7 bases match TRBD2. The CDR3 consists of 13 residues. CDR1 and CDR2 from the germline V gene are SGHDT and YYEEEE. V was clipped by 4 bases and J by 4 bases; unmatched bases: 5. The CDR3 nucleotides read TGTGCCAGCAGCCCGTCGGGGGGTTACGAGCAGTACTTC. Its translation is CASSPSGGYEQYF.

The chain recombines TRBV7-2 with TRBJ2-7; possibly TRBD1 for D (6 bases). Trimming took off 5 bases at V and 2 bases at J, with 16 bases between the two ends. This CDR3 is built from 15 residues. Germline V lookup: CDR1 SGHTA, CDR2 FQGNSA. CDR3 in amino acids: CASSQAGELPYEQYF. In DNA form, the CDR3 reads TGTGCCAGCAGCCAGGCAGGGGAGCTCCCCTACGAGCAGTACTTC.

The J gene is TRBJ2-3, the V gene TRBV28; 9 positions match TRBD1. The V segment lost 8 bases and the J segment 3 bases; nucleotides outside the gene matches: 6. CDR1 is MDHEN, CDR2 SYDVKM, per germline. CDR3 size: 14 residues. This CDR3 reads CASLKGQGTDTQYF. The DNA for the CDR3 is TGTGCCAGCCTAAAGGGACAGGGAACAGATACGCAGTATTTT.

The chain is built from TRBV5-1 and TRBJ2-1; the D gene is possibly TRBD1 (5 bases). In germline, CDR1 is SGHRS, CDR2 YFSETQ. The CDR3 is made up of 16 amino acids. V lost 3 bases and J 6 bases, leaving 19 bases between the germline ends. CDR3 amino acids: CASSSLQGVVPNEQFF. The DNA of the CDR3 is TGCGCCAGCAGCTCCCTCCAAGGGGTTGTCCCCAATGAGCAGTTCTTC.

The V and J genes are TRBV19 and TRBJ2-1; 7 bases line up with TRBD2. This CDR3 has 13 amino acids. Germline V gives CDR1 LNHDA, CDR2 SQIVND (reference sequence). J lost 7 bases, V lost 7 bases, and 7 bases had no gene match. The CDR3 coding sequence is TGTGCCAGTACCCGGGGGGAGATAAATGAGCAGTTCTTC. This translates into CASTRGEINEQFF.

The DNA of the CDR3 is TGTGCCAGCAGCGCACAGGGTCGGGGCTACACCTTC. Its protein product is CASSAQGRGYTF. This chain connects TRBV14 to TRBJ1-2; D is perhaps TRBD1 (6 bases). From germline, CDR1 is SGHDN and CDR2 FVKESK. The CDR3 contains 12 residues. V was cut by 5 bases and J by 8 bases, with 12 bases left in between. Filled out from reference TRBV14 and TRBJ1-2, the complete variable domain reads EAGVTQFPSHSVIEKGQTVTLRCDPISGHDNLYWYRRVMGKEIKFLLHFVKESKQDESGMPNNRFLAERTGGTYSTLKVQPAELEDSGVYFCASSAQGRGYTFGSGTRLTVV.

The rearrangement links TRBV18 to TRBJ2-1; 7 bases agree with TRBD1. Per germline, CDR1 KGHSH and CDR2 LQKENI. With V trimmed by 0 bases and J by 0 bases, 2 bases remained unmatched. The CDR3 runs to 16 residues. The CDR3 nucleotides are TGTGCCAGCTCACCACCGAAGGGGGCCTCCTACAATGAGCAGTTCTTC. Translated: CASSPPKGASYNEQFF.

The genes are TRBV28 and TRBJ1-2, with 10 bases lining up with TRBD1. Germline V gene sequence: CDR1 MDHEN, CDR2 SYDVKM. With V trimmed by 3 bases and J by 9 bases, 1 base remained unmatched. CDR3 length equals 12 residues. CDR3 coding DNA: TGTGCCAGCAGTTTGGGACAGGGGAGCTACACCTTC. Translation gives CASSLGQGSYTF.

A single count supports this clone. The V and J genes are TRBV19 and TRBJ1-6; D gene unclear. The CDR3 spans 13 residues. Germline V gene sequence: CDR1 LNHDA, CDR2 SQIVND (reference sequence). V lost 3 bases, J lost 8 bases, and 8 bases lay in between. The CDR3 DNA is TGTGCCAGTAGTATCCACTTGGATTCACCCCTCCACTTT. Its protein product is CASSIHLDSPLHF.

Notes on this clone: This same CDR3 is encoded by further DNA sequences in the sample. The V call is TRBV15, the J call TRBJ2-1; D not certain. Between the trimmed V and J ends, which lost 0 bases and 6 bases, there was a span of 6 bases. Germline CDR1 reads LNHNV; CDR2 reads YYDKDF (reference sequence). The CDR3 has 13 amino acids. The CDR3 region has the DNA TGTGCCACCAGCAGAGACAGAGGCAATGAGCAGTTCTTC. Translating it yields CATSRDRGNEQFF.

The CDR3, as DNA: TGTGCCTGGAGTGTAACGGGAGGCAATCAGCCCCAGCATTTT. It encodes CAWSVTGGNQPQHF. The V and J genes are TRBV30 and TRBJ1-5; unclear D gene. Germline assignment: CDR1 GTSNPN and CDR2 SVGIG (reference sequence). This CDR3 region has 14 residues. V was trimmed by 0 bases and J by 2 bases, leaving 8 bases between them.

The genes are TRBV6-1 and TRBJ2-5; TRBD2 is a possible D gene (5 bases). The CDR3 covers 19 residues. Trimming stripped 4 bases from V and 4 bases from J, with 28 bases between. The germline gives CDR1 MNHNS, CDR2 SASEGT. Here the CDR3 reads CASSGEPGSGTFVTETQYF. Here the CDR3 DNA reads TGTGCCAGCAGTGGAGAACCGGGGTCCGGCACGTTCGTAACAGAGACCCAGTACTTC.

The chain links TRBV30 to TRBJ2-7, with 9 bases that match TRBD2. After removal of 5 bases from V and 0 bases from J, the junction contained 5 bases not matched to a gene. The CDR3 consists of 14 residues. CDR1 is GTSNPN and CDR2 is SVGIG in the germline V gene (reference sequence). The CDR3 protein is CAWGLAGTSYEQYF. The CDR3 DNA reads TGTGCCTGGGGTCTAGCGGGGACCTCCTACGAGCAGTACTTC. Together with reference TRBV30 and TRBJ2-7, the CDR3 gives the full variable domain: SQTIHQWPATLVQPVGSPLSLECTVEGTSNPNLYWYRQAAGRGLQLLFYSVGIGQISSEVPQNLSASRPQDRQFILSSKKLLLSDSGFYLCAWGLAGTSYEQYFGPGTRLTVT.

The chain combines TRBV4-1 with TRBJ1-4; 10 bases map to TRBD1. The V gene's germline CDR1 is MGHRA and CDR2 YSYEKL. After removal of 1 base from V and 8 bases from J, the junction contained 7 bases not matched to a gene. CDR3 length equals 16 residues. This CDR3 is CASSQARDRGLEKLFF. CDR3 sequence (DNA): TGCGCCAGCAGCCAAGCTCGGGACAGGGGATTGGAAAAACTGTTTTTT.

This chain connects TRBV7-9 to TRBJ2-1; the D is unclear. The length of the CDR3 is 14 residues. Germline loops: CDR1 SEHNR, CDR2 FQNEAQ (reference sequence). V lost 1 base and J lost 4, with 8 bases in between. CDR3 loop: CASSLGLVYNEQFF. The CDR3 DNA reads as TGTGCCAGCAGCTTAGGGCTCGTTTACAATGAGCAGTTCTTC.

The chain uses TRBV28 and TRBJ1-1, with unresolved D. Trimming took off 8 bases at V and 1 base at J, with 5 bases between the two ends. This CDR3 has 11 residues. The germline V gene encodes CDR1 MDHEN and CDR2 SYDVKM. This CDR3 is CASWRNTEAFF. The DNA for the CDR3 is TGTGCCAGCTGGAGGAACACTGAAGCTTTCTTT.

The chain has TRBV6-5 and TRBJ1-1; D not resolved. CDR1 is MNHEY, CDR2 SVGAGI, per germline. V shed 6 bases and J shed 1 base, with 9 bases lying between them. The CDR3 totals 13 residues. The CDR3 DNA reads TGTGCCAGCAGAGGAGCCCCGAACACTGAAGCTTTCTTT. Its protein product is CASRGAPNTEAFF.

The gene calls are TRBV25-1 and TRBJ2-1, with a possible D match to TRBD2 (5 bases). Trimming left V 3 bases short and J 1 base short, with 10 bases between. The CDR3 spans 15 residues. Germline V gene sequence: CDR1 MGHDK, CDR2 SYGVNS. The CDR3 sequence is CASSEGVGSYNEQFF. The CDR3 nucleotides read TGTGCCAGCAGTGAGGGAGTGGGGTCCTACAATGAGCAGTTCTTC.

A note on this clone: An end of the junction does not agree with germline; a read error may underlie this. The same CDR3 also results from other DNA sequences found in this sample. CDR3 loop: CASSIFETQYF. The CDR3 nucleotides read TGTGCCAGCAGCATTTTTGAGACTCAGTACTTC. The chain combines TRBV25-1 with TRBJ2-5; D remains unclear. This CDR3 is built from 11 residues. Germline V lookup: CDR1 MGHDK, CDR2 SYGVNS.

The chain joins TRBV15 to TRBJ1-2, with D hard to call. In germline, CDR1 is LNHNV, CDR2 YYDKDF (reference sequence). This CDR3 has 16 amino acids. Deletions cut 0 bases from V and 7 bases from J, with 18 bases between. In DNA form, the CDR3 reads TGTGCCACCAGCAGAGACTTTGGCAGTCGACTTAGTGGCTACACCTTC. Protein product: CATSRDFGSRLSGYTF.